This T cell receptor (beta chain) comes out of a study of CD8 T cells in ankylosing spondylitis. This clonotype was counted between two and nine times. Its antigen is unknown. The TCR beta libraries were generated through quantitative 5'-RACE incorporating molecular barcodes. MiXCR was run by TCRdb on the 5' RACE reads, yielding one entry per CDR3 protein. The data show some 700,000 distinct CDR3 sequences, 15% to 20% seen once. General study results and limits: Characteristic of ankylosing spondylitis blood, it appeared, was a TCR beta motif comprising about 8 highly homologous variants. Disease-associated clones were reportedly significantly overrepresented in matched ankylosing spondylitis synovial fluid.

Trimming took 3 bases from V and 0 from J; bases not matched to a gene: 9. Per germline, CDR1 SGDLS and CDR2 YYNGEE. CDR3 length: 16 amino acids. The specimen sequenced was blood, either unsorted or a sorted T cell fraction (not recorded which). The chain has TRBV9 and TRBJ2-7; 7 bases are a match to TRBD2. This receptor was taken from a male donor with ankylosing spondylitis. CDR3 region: CASSEGTTISSYEQYF. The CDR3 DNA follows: TGTGCCAGCAGCGAGGGGACTACTATCAGCTCCTACGAGCAGTACTTC.